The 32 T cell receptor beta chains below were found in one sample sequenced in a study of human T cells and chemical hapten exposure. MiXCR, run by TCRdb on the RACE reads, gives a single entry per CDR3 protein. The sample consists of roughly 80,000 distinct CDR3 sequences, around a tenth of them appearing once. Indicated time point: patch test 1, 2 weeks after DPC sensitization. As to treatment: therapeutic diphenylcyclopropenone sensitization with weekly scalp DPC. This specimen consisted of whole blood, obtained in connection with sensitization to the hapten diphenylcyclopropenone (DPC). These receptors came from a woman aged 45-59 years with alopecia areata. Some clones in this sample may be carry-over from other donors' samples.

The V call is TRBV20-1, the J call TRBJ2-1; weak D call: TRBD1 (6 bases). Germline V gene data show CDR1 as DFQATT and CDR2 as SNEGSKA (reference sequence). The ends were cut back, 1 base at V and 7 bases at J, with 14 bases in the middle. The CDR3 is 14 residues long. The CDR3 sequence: CSARVPGVGNEQFF. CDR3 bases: TGCAGTGCTAGAGTACCAGGGGTGGGTAATGAGCAGTTCTTC.

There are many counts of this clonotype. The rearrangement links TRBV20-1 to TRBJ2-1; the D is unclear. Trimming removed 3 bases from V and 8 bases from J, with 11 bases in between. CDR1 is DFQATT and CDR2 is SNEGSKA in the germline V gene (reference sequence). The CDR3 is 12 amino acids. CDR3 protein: CSASGGIYEQFF. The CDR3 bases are TGCAGTGCTAGTGGCGGTATCTATGAGCAGTTCTTC.

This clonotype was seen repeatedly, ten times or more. In nucleotides, the CDR3 is TGCGCCAGCAGCCAAGCGGGGGGGCACGAAAAACTGTTTTTT. Translating it yields CASSQAGGHEKLFF. V gene TRBV4-3 combines with J gene TRBJ1-4; perhaps TRBD1 as D (6 bases). Trimming removed 1 base from V and 8 bases from J, with 11 bases in between. The CDR3 spans 14 residues. The V gene's germline CDR1 is LGHNA and CDR2 YSLEER.

The chain's CDR3 is CSARKDGRAPGELFF. The CDR3 DNA is TGCAGTGCTAGAAAGGACGGGAGGGCCCCCGGGGAGCTGTTTTTT. The rearrangement uses TRBV20-1 and TRBJ2-2; 8 bases are shared with TRBD2. Germline V gene data show CDR1 as DFQATT and CDR2 as SNEGSKA (reference sequence). The CDR3 is 15 amino acids. The trim removed 2 bases at V and 6 bases at J, leaving 8 bases unmatched.

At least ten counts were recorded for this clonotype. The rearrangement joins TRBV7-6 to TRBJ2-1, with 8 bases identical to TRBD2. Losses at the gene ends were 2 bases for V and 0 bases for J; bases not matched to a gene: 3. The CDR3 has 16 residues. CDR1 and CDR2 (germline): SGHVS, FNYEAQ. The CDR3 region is CASSLLAGTSYNEQFF. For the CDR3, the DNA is TGTGCCAGCAGCTTATTAGCGGGAACCTCCTACAATGAGCAGTTCTTC.

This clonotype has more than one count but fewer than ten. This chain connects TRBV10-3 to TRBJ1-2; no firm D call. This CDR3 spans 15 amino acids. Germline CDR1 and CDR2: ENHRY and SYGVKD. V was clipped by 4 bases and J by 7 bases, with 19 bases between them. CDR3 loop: CAISVGANAESGYTF. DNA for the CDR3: TGTGCCATCAGTGTCGGAGCCAACGCGGAAAGTGGCTACACCTTC.

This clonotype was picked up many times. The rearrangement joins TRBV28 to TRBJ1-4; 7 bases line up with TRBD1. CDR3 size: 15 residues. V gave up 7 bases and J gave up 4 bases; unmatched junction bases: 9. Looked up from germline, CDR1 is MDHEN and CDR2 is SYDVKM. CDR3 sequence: CASIFSGTVNEKLFF. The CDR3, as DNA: TGTGCCAGCATTTTTTCCGGGACAGTTAATGAAAAACTGTTTTTT.

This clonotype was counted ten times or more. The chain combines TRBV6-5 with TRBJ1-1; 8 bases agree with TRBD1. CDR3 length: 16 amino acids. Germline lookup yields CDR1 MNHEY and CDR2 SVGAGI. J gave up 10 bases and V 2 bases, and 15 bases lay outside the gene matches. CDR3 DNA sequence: TGTGCCAGCAGTTACCGGACAGGGAACACCCCCTATGGAGCTTTCTTT. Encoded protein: CASSYRTGNTPYGAFF.

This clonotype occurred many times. This chain's CDR3 is CASSQGPGLDTEAFF. CDR3 in DNA: TGTGCCAGCAGCCAAGGGCCAGGGTTAGACACTGAAGCTTTCTTT. V and J are TRBV14 and TRBJ1-1; the D gene is possibly TRBD1 (5 bases). The V and J ends lost 1 base and 3 bases respectively, with 12 bases between them. Germline-derived CDR1 and CDR2 are SGHDN and FVKESK. The CDR3 is made up of 15 amino acids.

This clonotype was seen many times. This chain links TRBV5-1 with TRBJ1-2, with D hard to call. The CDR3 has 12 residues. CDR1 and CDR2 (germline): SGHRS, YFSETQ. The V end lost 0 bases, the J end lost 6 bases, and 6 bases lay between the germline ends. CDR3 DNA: TGCGCCAGCAGCTTGGGACTAGATGGCTACACCTTC. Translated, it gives CASSLGLDGYTF.

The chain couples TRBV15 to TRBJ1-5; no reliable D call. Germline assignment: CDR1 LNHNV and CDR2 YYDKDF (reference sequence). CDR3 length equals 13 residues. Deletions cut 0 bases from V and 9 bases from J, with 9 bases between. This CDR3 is CATSRDRKAPQHF. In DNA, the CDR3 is TGTGCCACCAGCAGAGATCGTAAGGCGCCCCAGCATTTT.

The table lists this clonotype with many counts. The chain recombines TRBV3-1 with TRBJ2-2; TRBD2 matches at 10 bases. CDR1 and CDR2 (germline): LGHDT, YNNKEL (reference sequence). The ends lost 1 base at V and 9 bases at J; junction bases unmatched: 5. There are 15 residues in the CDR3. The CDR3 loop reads CASSQASGRHWELFF. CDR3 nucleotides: TGTGCCAGCAGCCAAGCTAGCGGGAGACACTGGGAGCTGTTTTTT.

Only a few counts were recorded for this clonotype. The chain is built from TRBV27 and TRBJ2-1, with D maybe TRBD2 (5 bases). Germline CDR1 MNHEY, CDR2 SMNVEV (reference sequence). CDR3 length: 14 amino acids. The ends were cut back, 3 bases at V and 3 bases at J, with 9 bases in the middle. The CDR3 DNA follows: TGTGCCAGCAGTTTGAGGGCAGTCTACAATGAGCAGTTCTTC. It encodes CASSLRAVYNEQFF.

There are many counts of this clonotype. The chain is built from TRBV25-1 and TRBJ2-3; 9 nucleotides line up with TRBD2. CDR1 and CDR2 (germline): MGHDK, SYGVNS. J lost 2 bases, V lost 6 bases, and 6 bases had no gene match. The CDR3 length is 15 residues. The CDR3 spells CASRLAGALTDTQYF. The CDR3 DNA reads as TGTGCCAGCAGGTTAGCGGGGGCCCTCACAGATACGCAGTATTTT.

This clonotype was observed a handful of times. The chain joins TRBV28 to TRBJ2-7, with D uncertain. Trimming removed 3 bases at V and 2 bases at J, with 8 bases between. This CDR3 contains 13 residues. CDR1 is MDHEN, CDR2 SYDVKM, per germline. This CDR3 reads CASSFGRTYEQYF. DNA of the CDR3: TGTGCCAGCAGTTTCGGCAGAACCTACGAGCAGTACTTC.

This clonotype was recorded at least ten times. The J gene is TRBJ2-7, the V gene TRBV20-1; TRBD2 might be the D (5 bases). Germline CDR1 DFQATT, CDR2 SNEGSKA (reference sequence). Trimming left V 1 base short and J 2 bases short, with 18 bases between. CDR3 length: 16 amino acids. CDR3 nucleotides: TGCAGTGCTAGAGGAATCCCCAGCGGCAGGACCTACGAGCAGTACTTC. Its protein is CSARGIPSGRTYEQYF.

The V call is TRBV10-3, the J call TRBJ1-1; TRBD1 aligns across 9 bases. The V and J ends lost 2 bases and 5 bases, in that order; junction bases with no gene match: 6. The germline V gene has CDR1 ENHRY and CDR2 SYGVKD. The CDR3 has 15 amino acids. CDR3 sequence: CAISEAGQGITEAFF. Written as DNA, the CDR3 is TGTGCCATCAGTGAGGCGGGACAGGGTATTACTGAAGCTTTCTTT.

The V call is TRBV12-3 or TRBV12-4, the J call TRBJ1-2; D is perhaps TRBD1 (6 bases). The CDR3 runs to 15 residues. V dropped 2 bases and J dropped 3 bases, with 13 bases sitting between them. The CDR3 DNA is TGTGCCAGCAGTTTATGGGGCGCAGGGGACTATGGCTACACCTTC. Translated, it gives CASSLWGAGDYGYTF.

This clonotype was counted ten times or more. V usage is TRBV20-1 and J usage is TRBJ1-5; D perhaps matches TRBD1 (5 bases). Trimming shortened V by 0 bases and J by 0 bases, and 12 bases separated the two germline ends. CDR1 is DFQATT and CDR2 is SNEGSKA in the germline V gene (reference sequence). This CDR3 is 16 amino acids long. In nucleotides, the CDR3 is TGCAGTGCTAGAGACGTGACAGAGTATAGCAATCAGCCCCAGCATTTT. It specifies CSARDVTEYSNQPQHF.

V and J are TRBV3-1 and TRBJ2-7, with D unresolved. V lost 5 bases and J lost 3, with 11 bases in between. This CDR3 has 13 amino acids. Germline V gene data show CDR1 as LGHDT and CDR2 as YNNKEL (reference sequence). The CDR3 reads CASSTWGSYEQYF. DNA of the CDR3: TGTGCCAGCAGCACCTGGGGTAGCTACGAGCAGTACTTC.

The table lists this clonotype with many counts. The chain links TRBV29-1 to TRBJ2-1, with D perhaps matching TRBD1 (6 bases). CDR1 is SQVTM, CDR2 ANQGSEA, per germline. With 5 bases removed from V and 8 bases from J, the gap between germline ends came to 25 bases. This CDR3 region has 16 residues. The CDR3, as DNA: TGCAGCGTTTCAGTGGAGTCCACAGGGCTCAGGGATGAGCAGTTCTTC. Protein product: CSVSVESTGLRDEQFF.

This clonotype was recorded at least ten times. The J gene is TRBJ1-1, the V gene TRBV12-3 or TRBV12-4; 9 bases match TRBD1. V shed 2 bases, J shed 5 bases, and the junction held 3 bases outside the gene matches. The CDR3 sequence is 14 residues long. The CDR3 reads CASSLKQGATEAFF. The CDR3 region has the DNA TGTGCCAGCAGTTTAAAACAGGGGGCTACTGAAGCTTTCTTT.

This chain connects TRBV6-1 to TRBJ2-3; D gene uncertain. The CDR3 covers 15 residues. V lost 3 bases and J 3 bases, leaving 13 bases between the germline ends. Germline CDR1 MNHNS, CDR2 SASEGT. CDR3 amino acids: CASSEWLRLTDTQYF. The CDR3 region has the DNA TGTGCCAGCAGTGAGTGGCTCCGATTGACAGATACGCAGTATTTT.

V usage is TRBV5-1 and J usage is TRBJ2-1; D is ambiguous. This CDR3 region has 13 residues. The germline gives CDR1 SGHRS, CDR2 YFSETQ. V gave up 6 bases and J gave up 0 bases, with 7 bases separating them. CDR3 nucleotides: TGCGCCAGCATTCCTCCCTCCTACAATGAGCAGTTCTTC. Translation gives CASIPPSYNEQFF.

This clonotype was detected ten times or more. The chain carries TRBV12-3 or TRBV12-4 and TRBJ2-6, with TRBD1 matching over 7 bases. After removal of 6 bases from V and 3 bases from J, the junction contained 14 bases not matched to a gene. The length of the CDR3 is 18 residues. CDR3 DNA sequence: TGTGCCAGCAGGAGACAGGGAGTATCAGCGCGTGGGGCCAACGTCCTGACTTTC. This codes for CASRRQGVSARGANVLTF.

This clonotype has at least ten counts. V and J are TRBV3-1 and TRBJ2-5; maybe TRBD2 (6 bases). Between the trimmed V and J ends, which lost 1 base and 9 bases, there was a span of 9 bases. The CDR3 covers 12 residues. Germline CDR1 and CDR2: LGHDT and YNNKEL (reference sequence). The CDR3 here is CASSQAGLPQYF. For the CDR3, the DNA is TGTGCCAGCAGCCAAGCCGGACTACCCCAGTACTTC.

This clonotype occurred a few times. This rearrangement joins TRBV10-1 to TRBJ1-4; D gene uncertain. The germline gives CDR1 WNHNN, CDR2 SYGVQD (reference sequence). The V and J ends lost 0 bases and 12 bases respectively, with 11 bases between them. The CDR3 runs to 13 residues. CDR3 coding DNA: TGCGCCAGCAGTGAGTCCGGGAAGCCCCAACTGTTTTTT. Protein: CASSESGKPQLFF.

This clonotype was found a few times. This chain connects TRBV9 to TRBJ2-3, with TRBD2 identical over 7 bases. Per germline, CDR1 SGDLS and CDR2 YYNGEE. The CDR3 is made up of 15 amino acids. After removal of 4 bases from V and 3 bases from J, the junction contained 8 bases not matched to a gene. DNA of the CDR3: TGTGCCAGCAGCATAGCGGGTCAGGGAACAGATACGCAGTATTTT. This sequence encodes CASSIAGQGTDTQYF. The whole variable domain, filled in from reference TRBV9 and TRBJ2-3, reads DSGVTQTPKHLITATGQRVTLRCSPRSGDLSVYWYQQSLDQGLQFLIQYYNGEERAKGNILERFSAQQFPDLHSELNLSSLELGDSALYFCASSIAGQGTDTQYFGPGTRLTVL.

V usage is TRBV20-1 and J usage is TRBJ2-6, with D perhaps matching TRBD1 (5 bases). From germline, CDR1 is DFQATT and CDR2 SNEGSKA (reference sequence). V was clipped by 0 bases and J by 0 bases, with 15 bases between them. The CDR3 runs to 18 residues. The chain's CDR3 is CSARDLWKGNSGANVLTF. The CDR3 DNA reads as TGCAGTGCTAGAGATCTATGGAAGGGGAACTCTGGGGCCAACGTCCTGACTTTC.

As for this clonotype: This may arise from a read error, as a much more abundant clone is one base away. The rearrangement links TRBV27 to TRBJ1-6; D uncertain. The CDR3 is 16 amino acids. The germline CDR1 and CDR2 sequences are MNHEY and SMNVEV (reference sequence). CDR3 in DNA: TGTGCCAACAGTGCACCGGGAGGAAGGTATAATTCACCCCTCCACTTT. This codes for CANSAPGGRYNSPLHF.

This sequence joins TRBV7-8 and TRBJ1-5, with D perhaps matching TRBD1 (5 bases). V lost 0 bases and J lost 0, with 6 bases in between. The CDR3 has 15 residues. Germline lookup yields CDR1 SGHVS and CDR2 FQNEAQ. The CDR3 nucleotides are TGTGCCAGCAGCTTAGCTGGGGGTAGCAATCAGCCCCAGCATTTT. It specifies CASSLAGGSNQPQHF.

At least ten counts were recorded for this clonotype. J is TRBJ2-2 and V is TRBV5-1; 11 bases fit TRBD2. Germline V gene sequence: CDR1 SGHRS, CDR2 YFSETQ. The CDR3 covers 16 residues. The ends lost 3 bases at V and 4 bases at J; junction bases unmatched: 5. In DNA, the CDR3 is TGCGCCAGCAGCTCCTCCGGGACTAGCGGCACCGGGGAGCTGTTTTTT. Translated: CASSSSGTSGTGELFF. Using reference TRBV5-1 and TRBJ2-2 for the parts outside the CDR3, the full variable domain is KAGVTQTPRYLIKTRGQQVTLSCSPISGHRSVSWYQQTPGQGLQFLFEYFSETQRNKGNFPGRFSGRQFSNSRSEMNVSTLELGDSALYLCASSSSGTSGTGELFFGEGSRLTVL.